This T cell receptor beta chain came from a study of T cell responses to AZD1222 COVID-19 vaccine. Broader study findings: There were repertoire samples only from the period after the peak T cell response. Vaccination with two AZD1222 doses was followed by a rise in Spike-specific TCR breadth and depth.

TCRdb's table, derived via immunoSEQ multiplex PCR, lists solely in-frame clones and lacks some. The table has roughly 100,000 clones, 84% seen once. Concerning this clone itself: What it recognizes is unknown. This same CDR3 is encoded by further DNA sequences in the sample.

With 6 bases removed from V and 3 bases from J, the gap between germline ends came to 6 bases. The germline gives CDR1 SGHVS, CDR2 FQNEAQ. CDR3 length: 11 residues. The sequenced sample was peripheral blood, obtained on day 0 of AZD1222 vaccination. The clonotype originates from an adult in good health. This rearrangement joins TRBV7-8 to TRBJ2-7; no firm D call. CDR3 region: CASSPSYEQYF. Here the CDR3 DNA reads TGTGCCAGCAGTCCGAGCTACGAGCAGTACTTC.